These 19 T cell receptor beta chains came from one sample sequenced in a study of blood T cell repertoires in COVID-19. Generated by immunoSEQ multiplex PCR, the TCRdb table keeps only in-frame clones and is missing some. The sample records some 100,000 clones, over 80% being singletons. The source material was peripheral blood. The origin of the receptors is a woman aged 60-70 years with active COVID-19.

The chain combines TRBV18 with TRBJ1-3, with TRBD1 identical over 8 bases. Germline assignment: CDR1 KGHSH and CDR2 LQKENI. V lost 5 bases, J lost 0 bases, and 6 bases stayed unmatched. This CDR3 spans 16 amino acids. The CDR3 loop reads CASSKRTGPSGNTIYF. CDR3 DNA sequence: TGTGCCAGCTCAAAGCGGACAGGGCCCTCTGGAAACACCATATATTTT. Complete variable domain (other parts from reference TRBV18 and TRBJ1-3): NAGVMQNPRHLVRRRGQEARLRCSPMKGHSHVYWYRQLPEEGLKFMVYLQKENIIDESGMPKERFSAEFPKEGPSILRIQQVVRGDSAAYFCASSKRTGPSGNTIYFGEGSWLTVV.

The genes are TRBV6-1 and TRBJ2-7, with 11 nucleotides matching TRBD2. Germline V gene data show CDR1 as MNHNS and CDR2 as SASEGT. CDR3 size: 14 residues. V lost 8 bases and J lost 4; bases outside the gene matches: 7. The CDR3, as DNA: TGTGCCAGCCGAGGGGCTAGCGGGGGGTACGAGCAGTACTTC. Translating it yields CASRGASGGYEQYF.

J is TRBJ1-1 and V is TRBV16; D is unclear. The CDR3 runs 15 residues. The V end lost 0 bases, the J end lost 0 bases, and 8 bases lay between the germline ends. Germline CDR1 and CDR2: KGHSY and FQNENV. The CDR3 DNA reads TGTGCCAGCAGCCAATCGTCACAGCTGAACACTGAAGCTTTCTTT. Encoded protein: CASSQSSQLNTEAFF.

V gene TRBV5-1 combines with J gene TRBJ2-2, with 7 nucleotides matching TRBD1. Germline V gene lookup returns CDR1 SGHRS and CDR2 YFSETQ. The CDR3 sequence is 14 residues long. V was clipped by 0 bases and J by 5 bases; unmatched bases: 1. The CDR3 loop reads CASSLEQGTGELFF. CDR3 DNA: TGCGCCAGCAGCTTGGAACAGGGGACCGGGGAGCTGTTTTTT.

The gene calls are TRBV6-5 and TRBJ2-7; perhaps TRBD1 as D (6 bases). In germline, CDR1 is MNHEY, CDR2 SVGAGI. The CDR3 length is 15 residues. Trimming left V 4 bases short and J 4 bases short, with 17 bases between. The CDR3 sequence is CASSLNRELVYEQYF. The CDR3 DNA is TGTGCCAGCAGTTTAAACAGGGAGTTGGTATACGAGCAGTACTTC.

V and J are TRBV2 and TRBJ2-7; 7 bases match TRBD2. The V gene end was trimmed by 7 bases and the J gene end by 3 bases; junction bases not matched to a gene: 3. The CDR3 has 12 residues. CDR1 is SNHLY and CDR2 is FYNNEI in the germline V gene. The CDR3 spells CASTPSGYEQYF. The CDR3 DNA sequence: TGTGCCAGCACCCCTAGCGGCTACGAGCAGTACTTC.

This clone was seen just once. J is TRBJ1-1 and V is TRBV5-6; no reliable D call. Germline V gene data show CDR1 as SGHDT and CDR2 as YYEEEE. V gave up 1 base and J gave up 1 base, with 8 bases separating them. This CDR3 has 14 amino acids. The CDR3 region has the DNA TGTGCCAGCAGCTTGTACAAGTCGAACACTGAAGCTTTCTTT. Its translation: CASSLYKSNTEAFF.

CDR3 sequence reads: CASSQDSAGSLSPYF. CDR3 nucleotides: TGTGCCAGCAGCCAAGATTCGGCAGGCTCCCTGTCGCCGTACTTC. The chain recombines TRBV3-1 (or the pseudogene TRBV3-2) with TRBJ2-7; no clear D gene. Trimming took 0 bases from V and 12 from J, leaving 21 bases between them. The CDR3 covers 15 residues. CDR1 is LGHDT and CDR2 is YNNKEL in the germline V gene (reference sequence).

Only one count was recorded for this clone. V and J are TRBV24-1 and TRBJ1-2; the match to TRBD1 covers 8 bases. Germline loops: CDR1 KGHDR, CDR2 SFDVKD. This CDR3 is 18 amino acids long. The V segment lost 4 bases and the J segment 0 bases; nucleotides outside the gene matches: 12. The CDR3 DNA reads as TGTGCCACCAGTGACCCCCGACAGGGGCCGCTTACTAACTATGGCTACACCTTC. This sequence encodes CATSDPRQGPLTNYGYTF.

J is TRBJ2-1 and V is TRBV23-1; D ambiguous. TRBV23-1 is noted as an ORF with a role that remains uncertain. V lost 7 bases and J lost 3, with 13 bases in between. This CDR3 has 14 amino acids. In DNA form, the CDR3 reads TGCGCCAGCATAGCAAACTACCACTACAATGAGCAGTTCTTC. This encodes CASIANYHYNEQFF.

This chain connects TRBV5-1 to TRBJ2-1, with TRBD2 identical over 8 bases. The germline V gene has CDR1 SGHRS and CDR2 YFSETQ. V dropped 3 bases and J dropped 0; count of bases not matched to a gene: 8. This CDR3 region has 17 residues. This chain's CDR3 is CASSSLTSGLSYNEQFF. CDR3 coding DNA: TGCGCCAGCAGCTCTCTAACTAGCGGCCTCTCCTACAATGAGCAGTTCTTC.

The chain couples TRBV4-3 to TRBJ1-1; TRBD1 aligns across 7 bases. V was clipped by 0 bases and J by 10 bases; unmatched bases: 5. CDR1 and CDR2 (germline): LGHNA, YSLEER. There are 13 residues in the CDR3. The CDR3 here is CASSQDDRAAAFF. The CDR3 DNA follows: TGCGCCAGCAGCCAAGATGACAGGGCCGCAGCTTTCTTT.

The chain links TRBV18 to TRBJ2-4; tentative D call: TRBD1 (5 bases). The V end lost 6 bases, the J end lost 5 bases, and 17 bases lay between the germline ends. This CDR3 is 15 amino acids long. CDR1 is KGHSH, CDR2 LQKENI, per germline. The CDR3 nucleotides read TGTGCCAGCTCCGCGATTCGCAGGGAAGAAAACATTCAGTACTTC. Amino acids: CASSAIRREENIQYF.

The V call is TRBV27, the J call TRBJ2-7, with 12 positions matching TRBD2. Trimming took 4 bases from V and 5 from J; bases not matched to a gene: 9. CDR1 MNHEY and CDR2 SMNVEV come from the germline V gene (reference sequence). This CDR3 is 16 amino acids long. This chain's CDR3 is CASSSRRLAGDNEQYF. Written as DNA, the CDR3 is TGTGCCAGCAGTTCACGCCGACTAGCGGGAGACAACGAGCAGTACTTC.

This clone showed up just once. V usage is TRBV7-8 and J usage is TRBJ2-1; 9 bases line up with TRBD1. J lost 7 bases, V lost 5 bases, and 9 bases had no gene match. The CDR3 is 15 residues long. In germline, CDR1 is SGHVS, CDR2 FQNEAQ. The chain's CDR3 is CASSPRPGTGNEQFF. The CDR3, as DNA: TGTGCCAGCAGCCCCCGTCCCGGGACAGGGAATGAGCAGTTCTTC.

This rearrangement joins TRBV30 to TRBJ1-2; TRBD1 matches at 8 bases. The J segment lost 8 bases and the V segment lost 0 bases, leaving 11 bases of the junction unmatched. This CDR3 has 15 amino acids. Germline loops: CDR1 GTSNPN, CDR2 SVGIG (reference sequence). CDR3 protein: CAWSVQGGLTGGYTF. In nucleotides, the CDR3 is TGTGCCTGGAGTGTACAGGGGGGACTGACCGGGGGCTACACCTTC.

This chain connects TRBV6-1 to TRBJ1-1; perhaps TRBD1 as D (6 bases). This CDR3 has 15 amino acids. The germline gives CDR1 MNHNS, CDR2 SASEGT. The germline V and J ends were trimmed by 0 bases and 4 bases, with 12 bases remaining between them. The CDR3 here is CASSEALGRGTEAFF. The CDR3 DNA is TGTGCCAGCAGTGAAGCGTTGGGCAGGGGCACTGAAGCTTTCTTT.

The V and J genes are TRBV2 and TRBJ1-5; D is possibly TRBD1 (5 bases). CDR1 and CDR2 from the germline V gene are SNHLY and FYNNEI. The V gene lost 4 bases and the J gene lost 2 bases, with 12 bases spanning the gap. CDR3 length: 15 amino acids. CDR3 DNA sequence: TGTGCCAGCAGTGGCGGGGCTTTAGGCAATCAGCCCCAGCATTTT. Its protein product is CASSGGALGNQPQHF.

The chain carries TRBV5-1 and TRBJ2-5, with 12 nucleotides matching TRBD2. The V gene end was trimmed by 3 bases and the J gene end by 5 bases; junction bases not matched to a gene: 8. Looked up from germline, CDR1 is SGHRS and CDR2 is YFSETQ. The CDR3 contains 16 residues. Written as DNA, the CDR3 is TGCGCCAGCAGCTCTGCTAGCGGGGGGGCCAGGGAGACCCAGTACTTC. Translation gives CASSSASGGARETQYF.